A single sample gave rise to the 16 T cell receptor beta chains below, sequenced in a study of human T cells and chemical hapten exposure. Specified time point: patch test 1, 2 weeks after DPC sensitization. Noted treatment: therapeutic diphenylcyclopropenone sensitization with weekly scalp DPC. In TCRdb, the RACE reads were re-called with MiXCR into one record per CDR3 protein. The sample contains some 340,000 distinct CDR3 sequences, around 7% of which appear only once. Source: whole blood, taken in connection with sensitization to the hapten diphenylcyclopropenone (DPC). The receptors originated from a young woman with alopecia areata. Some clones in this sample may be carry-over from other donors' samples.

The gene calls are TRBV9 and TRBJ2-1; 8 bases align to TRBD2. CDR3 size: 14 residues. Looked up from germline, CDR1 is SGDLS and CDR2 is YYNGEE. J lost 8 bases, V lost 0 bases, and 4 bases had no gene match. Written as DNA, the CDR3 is TGTGCCAGCAGCGTAGTGGGTAGCGGGGATGAGCAGTTCTTC. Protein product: CASSVVGSGDEQFF.

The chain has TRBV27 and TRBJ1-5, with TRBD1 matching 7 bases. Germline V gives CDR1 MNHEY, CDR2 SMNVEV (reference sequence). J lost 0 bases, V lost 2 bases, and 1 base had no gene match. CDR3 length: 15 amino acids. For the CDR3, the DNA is TGTGCCAGCAGTTTAGACAGGGTTAGCAATCAGCCCCAGCATTTT. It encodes CASSLDRVSNQPQHF.

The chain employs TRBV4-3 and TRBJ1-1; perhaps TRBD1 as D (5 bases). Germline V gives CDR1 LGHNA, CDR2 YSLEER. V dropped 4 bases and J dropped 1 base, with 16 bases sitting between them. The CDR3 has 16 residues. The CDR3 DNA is TGCGCCAGCAGCCCGAGACCTTCGACAGAGAACACTGAAGCTTTCTTT. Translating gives CASSPRPSTENTEAFF.

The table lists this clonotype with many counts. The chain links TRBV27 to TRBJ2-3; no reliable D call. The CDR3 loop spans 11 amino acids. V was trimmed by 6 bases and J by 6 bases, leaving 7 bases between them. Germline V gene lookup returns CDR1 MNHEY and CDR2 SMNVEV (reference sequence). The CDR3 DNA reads TGTGCCAGCAGCTTCTTCGATACGCAGTATTTT. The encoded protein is CASSFFDTQYF.

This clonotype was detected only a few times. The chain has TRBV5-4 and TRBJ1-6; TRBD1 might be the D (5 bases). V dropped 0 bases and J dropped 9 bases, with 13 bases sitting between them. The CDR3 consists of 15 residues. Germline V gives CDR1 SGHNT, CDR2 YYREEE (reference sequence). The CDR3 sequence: CASSLDLTDFSPLHF. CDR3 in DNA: TGTGCCAGCAGCTTGGATCTGACAGATTTTTCACCCCTCCACTTT.

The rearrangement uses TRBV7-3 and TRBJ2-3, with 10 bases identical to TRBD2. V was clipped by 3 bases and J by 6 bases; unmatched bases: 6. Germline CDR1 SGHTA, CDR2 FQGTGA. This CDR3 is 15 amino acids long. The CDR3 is CASSFLAGAYDTQYF. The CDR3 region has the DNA TGTGCCAGCAGCTTTCTAGCGGGGGCCTACGATACGCAGTATTTT. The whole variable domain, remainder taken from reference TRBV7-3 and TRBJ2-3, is GAGVSQTPSNKVTEKGKYVELRCDPISGHTALYWYRQSLGQGPEFLIYFQGTGAADDSGLPNDRFFAVRPEGSVSTLKIQRTERGDSAVYLCASSFLAGAYDTQYFGPGTRLTVL.

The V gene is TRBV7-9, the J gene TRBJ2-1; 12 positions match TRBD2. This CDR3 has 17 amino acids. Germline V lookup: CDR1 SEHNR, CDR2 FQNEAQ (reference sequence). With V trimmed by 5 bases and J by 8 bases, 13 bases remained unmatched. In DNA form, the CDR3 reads TGTGCCAGCAGCGCAAGACTAGCGGGGGCGGGTTGGCATGAGCAGTTCTTC. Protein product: CASSARLAGAGWHEQFF.

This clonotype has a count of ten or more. The CDR3: CASSPGQGFMNTEAFF. For the CDR3, the DNA is TGTGCCAGCAGCCCAGGACAGGGTTTTATGAACACTGAAGCTTTCTTT. The chain is built from TRBV7-9 and TRBJ1-1, with 8 bases fitting TRBD1. CDR1 and CDR2 (germline): SEHNR, FQNEAQ (reference sequence). CDR3 size: 16 residues. Trimming cost V 5 bases and J 0 bases; bases outside gene matches: 8. The full variable domain, with the rest looked up from reference TRBV7-9 and TRBJ1-1, is DTGVSQNPRHKITKRGQNVTFRCDPISEHNRLYWYRQTLGQGPEFLTYFQNEAQLEKSRLLSDRFSAERPKGSFSTLEIQRTEQGDSAMYLCASSPGQGFMNTEAFFGQGTRLTVV.

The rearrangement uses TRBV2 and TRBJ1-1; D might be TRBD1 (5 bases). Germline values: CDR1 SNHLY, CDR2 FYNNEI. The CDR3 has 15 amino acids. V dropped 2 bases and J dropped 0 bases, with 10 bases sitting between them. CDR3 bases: TGTGCCAGCAGTGAAAAGCAGGGAATGAACACTGAAGCTTTCTTT. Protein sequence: CASSEKQGMNTEAFF.

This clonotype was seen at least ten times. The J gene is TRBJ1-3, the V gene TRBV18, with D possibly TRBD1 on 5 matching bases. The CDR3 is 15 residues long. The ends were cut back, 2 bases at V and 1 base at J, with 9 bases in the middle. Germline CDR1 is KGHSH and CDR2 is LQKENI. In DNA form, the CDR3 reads TGTGCCAGCTCACCAATTCCAGGGTCTGGAAACACCATATATTTT. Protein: CASSPIPGSGNTIYF. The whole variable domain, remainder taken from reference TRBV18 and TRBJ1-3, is NAGVMQNPRHLVRRRGQEARLRCSPMKGHSHVYWYRQLPEEGLKFMVYLQKENIIDESGMPKERFSAEFPKEGPSILRIQQVVRGDSAAYFCASSPIPGSGNTIYFGEGSWLTVV.

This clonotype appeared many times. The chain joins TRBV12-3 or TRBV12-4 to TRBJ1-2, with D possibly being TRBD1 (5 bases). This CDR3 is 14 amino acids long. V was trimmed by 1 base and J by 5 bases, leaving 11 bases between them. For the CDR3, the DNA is TGTGCCAGCAGTTTAGGATGGGGGTCATATGGCTACACCTTC. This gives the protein CASSLGWGSYGYTF.

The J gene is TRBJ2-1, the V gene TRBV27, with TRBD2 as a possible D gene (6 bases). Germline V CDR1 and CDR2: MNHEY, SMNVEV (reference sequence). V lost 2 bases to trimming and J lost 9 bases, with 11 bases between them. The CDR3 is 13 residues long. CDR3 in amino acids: CASSLGGSREQFF. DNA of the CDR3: TGTGCCAGCAGTTTAGGGGGGTCCCGTGAGCAGTTCTTC.

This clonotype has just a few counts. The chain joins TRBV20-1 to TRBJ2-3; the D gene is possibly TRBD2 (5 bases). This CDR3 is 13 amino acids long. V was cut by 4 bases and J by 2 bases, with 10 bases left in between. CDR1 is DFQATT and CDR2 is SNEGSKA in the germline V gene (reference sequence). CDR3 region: CSAIPGSTDTQYF. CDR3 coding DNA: TGCAGTGCTATCCCGGGATCCACAGATACGCAGTATTTT.

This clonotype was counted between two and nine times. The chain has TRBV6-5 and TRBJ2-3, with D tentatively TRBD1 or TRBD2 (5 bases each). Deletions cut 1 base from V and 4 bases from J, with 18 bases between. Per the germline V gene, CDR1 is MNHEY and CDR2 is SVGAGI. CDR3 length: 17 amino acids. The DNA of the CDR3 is TGTGCCAGCAGTTACTTGGGGACCCCGGGTTTCGCAGATACGCAGTATTTT. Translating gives CASSYLGTPGFADTQYF.

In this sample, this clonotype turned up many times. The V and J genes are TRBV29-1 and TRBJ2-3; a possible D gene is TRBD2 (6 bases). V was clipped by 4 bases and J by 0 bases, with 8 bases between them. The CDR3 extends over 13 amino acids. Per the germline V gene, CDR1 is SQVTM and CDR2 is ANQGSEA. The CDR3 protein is CSVAGTSTDTQYF. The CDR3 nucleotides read TGCAGCGTTGCAGGGACTAGCACAGATACGCAGTATTTT.

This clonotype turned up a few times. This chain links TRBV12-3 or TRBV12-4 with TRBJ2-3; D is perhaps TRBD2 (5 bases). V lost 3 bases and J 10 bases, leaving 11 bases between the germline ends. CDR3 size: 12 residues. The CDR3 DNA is TGTGCCAGCAGTTTTATTGGGAGAGCGCAGTATTTT. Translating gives CASSFIGRAQYF.